Listed below are T cell receptor beta chains from one sample, sequenced in a study of chemoradiotherapy in HPV16-positive cancers. Sequencing used immunoSEQ multiplex PCR; TCRdb keeps in-frame clones, though not all of them. The sample shows about 4,900 clones, more than 95% of them seen only once. Material: tumor tissue, obtained from a patient who underwent chemoradiotherapy. These TCRs come from a human donor with HPV-associated anogenital cancer. CDR3s include the opening cysteine and the closing phenylalanine or tryptophan. Each record gives: J gene, clone size, D gene, V gene, CDR3 protein, CDR3 DNA. The D gene is left open where the match is weak. The size field is filled for only some rows; it gives once, few, many or a size class.

TRBJ1-5,.,.,TRBV15,CATSRDGGGQPQHF,TGTGCCACCAGCAGAGATGGGGGGGGTCAGCCCCAGCATTTT
TRBJ2-3,.,.,TRBV5-1,CASSPGLVTDTQYF,TGCGCCAGCAGCCCCGGACTGGTCACAGATACGCAGTATTTT
TRBJ2-6,.,.,TRBV5-1,CASSLPSGANVLTF,TGCGCCAGCAGCTTACCCTCTGGGGCCAACGTCCTGACTTTC
TRBJ2-6,.,.,TRBV10-3,CAISGTACIQSRANVLTF,TGTGCCATCAGTGGAACCGCCTGTATACAAAGTCGGGCCAACGTCCTGACTTTC
TRBJ1-3,.,.,TRBV6-6,CASSYYYPRNTIYF,TGTGCCAGCAGTTATTATTATCCTAGAAACACCATATATTTT
TRBJ2-2,.,.,TRBV5-8,CASSLGLGITGELFF,TGTGCCAGCAGCTTGGGGCTGGGTATCACCGGGGAGCTGTTTTTT
TRBJ1-1,.,.,TRBV28,CASSPAGRAAEAFF,TGTGCCAGCAGTCCCGCGGGGAGGGCCGCTGAAGCTTTCTTT
TRBJ1-3,.,.,TRBV2,CASNRIRSSGNTIYF,TGTGCCAGCAACAGGATCCGTAGCTCTGGAAACACCATATATTTT
TRBJ2-3,.,.,TRBV30,CAWGDSGEVRDTQYF,TGTGCCTGGGGGGACTCCGGCGAGGTGAGGGATACGCAGTATTTT
TRBJ1-2,.,TRBD1,TRBV5-4,CASTGQEYGYTF,TGTGCCAGCACTGGACAGGAGTATGGCTACACCTTC
TRBJ2-1,.,TRBD2,TRBV6-6,CASTAGVRNNEQFF,TGTGCCAGCACGGCGGGAGTGAGAAACAATGAGCAGTTCTTC
TRBJ2-2,.,.,TRBV19,CASSIDNRVSAGGPLIHTGELFF,TGTGCCAGTAGTATAGATAACCGGGTTAGTGCAGGAGGACCACTAATTCACACCGGGGAGCTGTTTTTT
TRBJ1-1,.,TRBD1,TRBV5-1,CASSLGTGTGGTEAFF,TGCGCCAGCAGCTTGGGCACCGGGACAGGGGGCACTGAAGCTTTCTTT
TRBJ1-2,.,.,TRBV9,CASSARDVYGYTF,TGTGCCAGCAGCGCCCGGGACGTCTATGGCTACACCTTC
TRBJ1-5,.,.,TRBV11-2,CASSLTLRDQPQHF,TGTGCCAGCAGCTTAACCCTCCGGGATCAGCCCCAGCATTTT
TRBJ2-7,few,TRBD1,TRBV5-6,CASSYGGQAFYEQYF,TGTGCCAGCAGCTACGGAGGACAGGCGTTTTACGAGCAGTACTTC
TRBJ1-1,.,.,TRBV7-9,CASSGGTGGDTEAFF,TGTGCCAGCAGCGGGGGGACTGGCGGGGACACTGAAGCTTTCTTT
TRBJ2-5,.,TRBD1,TRBV5-1,CASSLQGYQETQYF,TGCGCCAGCAGTCTACAGGGGTACCAAGAGACCCAGTACTTC
TRBJ1-5,.,TRBD1,TRBV27,CASSSPDRDQPQHF,TGTGCCAGCAGTTCGCCCGACAGGGATCAGCCCCAGCATTTT
TRBJ2-7,.,TRBD1,TRBV19,CASRTTGGKYF,TGTGCCAGTAGAACAACAGGGGGGAAGTACTTC
TRBJ1-1,.,.,TRBV6-5,CASRPSTVTEAFF,TGTGCCAGCAGACCCTCGACAGTCACTGAAGCTTTCTTT
TRBJ1-6,.,TRBD1,TRBV23-1,CASSQRGQDRSPLHF,TGCGCCAGCAGTCAGAGAGGACAGGATAGGTCACCCCTCCACTTT
TRBJ1-5,.,.,TRBV7-2,CASSRAGYSNQPQHF,TGTGCCAGCAGCCGCGCAGGGTACAGCAATCAGCCCCAGCATTTT
TRBJ2-7,.,TRBD2,TRBV7-8,CASSPLGVAGDSYEQYF,TGTGCCAGCAGCCCTTTAGGCGTAGCGGGCGATTCCTACGAGCAGTACTTC
TRBJ2-1,once,TRBD1,TRBV14,CASSPGQGTYNEQFF,TGTGCCAGCAGCCCCGGACAGGGCACCTACAATGAGCAGTTCTTC